Given below is one TCR beta chain in context. The target antigen is unknown. These data originate in a study of cytomegalovirus exposure and HLA in healthy donors. About the study: In an early release, HLA-typed donors contributed tens of millions of unique TCR sequences.

PCR involved 60 Vbeta and 13 Jbeta primers. Original processing notes: In a later analysis, of some 80 million unique beta chains, roughly 10 million appeared in at least two donors. TCRdb's table, derived via immunoSEQ multiplex PCR, lists solely in-frame clones and lacks some. V and J calls and clone size are given by that table; D and trimming were obtained from the DNA. The repertoire holds about 130,000 clones, with 77% as singletons. The study, taken as a whole, reports: In a later analysis, TCR beta V- and J-gene trimming showed a link to a missense DCLRE1C variant. In a later analysis, TCR association rates varied by HLA locus: DRB1 most, HLA-C fewest.

CDR1 is LNHDA, CDR2 SQIVND, per germline (reference sequence). The V segment lost 4 bases and the J segment 5 bases; nucleotides outside the gene matches: 1. The CDR3 has 13 residues. The sequence was obtained from a woman in her thirties or forties in good health and CMV-seropositive. Sample: PBMCs. The rearrangement links TRBV19 to TRBJ2-5, with 10 positions matching TRBD1. CDR3 DNA sequence: TGTGCCAGTAGTAGGACAGGGGGGGAGACCCAGTACTTC. The encoded protein is CASSRTGGETQYF.